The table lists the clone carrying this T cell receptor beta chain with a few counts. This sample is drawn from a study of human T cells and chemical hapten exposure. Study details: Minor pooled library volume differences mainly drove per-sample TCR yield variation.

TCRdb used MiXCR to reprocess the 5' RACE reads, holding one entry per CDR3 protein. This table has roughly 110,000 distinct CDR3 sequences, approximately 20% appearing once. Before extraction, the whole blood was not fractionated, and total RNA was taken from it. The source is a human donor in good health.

CDR3 bases: TGTGCCAGCAGCCCCTCGGGCGCCACCTACAATGAGCAGTTCTTC. It is translated as CASSPSGATYNEQFF. The chain is built from TRBV7-2 and TRBJ2-1, with D uncertain. Germline CDR1 and CDR2: SGHTA and FQGNSA. Between the trimmed V and J ends, which lost 5 bases and 2 bases, there was a span of 13 bases. The CDR3 totals 15 residues.